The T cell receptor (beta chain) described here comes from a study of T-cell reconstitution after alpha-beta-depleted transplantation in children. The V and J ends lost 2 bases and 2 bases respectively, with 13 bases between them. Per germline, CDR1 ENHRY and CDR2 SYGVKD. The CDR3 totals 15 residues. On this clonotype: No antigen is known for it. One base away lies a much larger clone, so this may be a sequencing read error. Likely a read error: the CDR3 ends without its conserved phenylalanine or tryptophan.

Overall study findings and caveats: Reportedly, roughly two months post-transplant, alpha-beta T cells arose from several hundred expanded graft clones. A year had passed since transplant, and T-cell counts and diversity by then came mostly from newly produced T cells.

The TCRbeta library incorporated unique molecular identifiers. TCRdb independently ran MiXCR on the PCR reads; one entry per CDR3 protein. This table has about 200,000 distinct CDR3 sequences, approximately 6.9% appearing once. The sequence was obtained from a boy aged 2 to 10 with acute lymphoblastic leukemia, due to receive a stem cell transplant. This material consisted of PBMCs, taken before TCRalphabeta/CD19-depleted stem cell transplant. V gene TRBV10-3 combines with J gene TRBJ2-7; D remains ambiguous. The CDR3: CAISEPLRSAYEQYC. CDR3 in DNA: TGTGCCATCAGTGAGCCCCTAAGGAGCGCCTACGAGCAGTACTGC.